Reported below is one T cell receptor (beta chain). Methods used by the authors: Amplified reference gene primers provided the basis for estimating nucleated cell counts. Sequenced by immunoSEQ multiplex PCR; TCRdb stores in-frame clones only, minus some. The V and J calls and clone size come from that table; D and trimming were worked out from the DNA. The data contain tens of thousands of clones, around nine tenths of them singletons. Seattle patient enrollment occurred during active infection, with longitudinal follow-up thereafter. The data belong to a study of blood T cell repertoires in COVID-19. As for the study in general: Samples representing acute and convalescent COVID-19 were sourced from the United States, Italy and Spain.

The CDR3 spans 12 residues. CDR1 is MNHEY, CDR2 SVGAGI, per germline. V was shortened by 6 bases and J by 4 bases, with 9 bases between the two germline ends. The sample taken for sequencing was peripheral blood. This clonotype originated in a man aged 45-60 years with COVID-19, enrolled during active disease. The rearrangement uses TRBV6-5 and TRBJ2-5; no definite D call. The CDR3 DNA reads TGTGCCAGCAGCCAAACCGGAGAGACCCAGTACTTC. This codes for CASSQTGETQYF.